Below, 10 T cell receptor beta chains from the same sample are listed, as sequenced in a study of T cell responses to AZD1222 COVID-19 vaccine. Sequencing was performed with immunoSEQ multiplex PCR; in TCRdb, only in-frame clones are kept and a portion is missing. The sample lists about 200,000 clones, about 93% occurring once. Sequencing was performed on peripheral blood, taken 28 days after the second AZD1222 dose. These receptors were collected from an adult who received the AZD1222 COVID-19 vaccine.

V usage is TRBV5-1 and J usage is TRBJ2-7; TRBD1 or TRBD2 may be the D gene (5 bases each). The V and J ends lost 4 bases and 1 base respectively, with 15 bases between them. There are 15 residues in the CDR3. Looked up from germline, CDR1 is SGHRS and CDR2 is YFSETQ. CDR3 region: CASSPGGGVSYEQYF. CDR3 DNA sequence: TGCGCCAGCAGCCCCGGTGGGGGTGTTTCCTACGAGCAGTACTTC.

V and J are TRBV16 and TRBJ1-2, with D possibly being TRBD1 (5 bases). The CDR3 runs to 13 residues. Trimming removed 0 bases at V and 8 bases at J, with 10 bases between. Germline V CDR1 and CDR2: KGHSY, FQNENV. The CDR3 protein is CASSQSPGNGYTF. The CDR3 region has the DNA TGTGCCAGCAGCCAATCTCCAGGGAACGGCTACACCTTC.

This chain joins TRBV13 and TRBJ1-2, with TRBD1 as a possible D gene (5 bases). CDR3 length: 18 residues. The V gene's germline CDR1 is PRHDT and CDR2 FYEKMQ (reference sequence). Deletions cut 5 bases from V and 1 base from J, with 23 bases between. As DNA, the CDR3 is TGTGCCAGCAGCCGGGACTCCTCTGCCGGGGCTTTTAACTATGGCTACACCTTC. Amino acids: CASSRDSSAGAFNYGYTF.

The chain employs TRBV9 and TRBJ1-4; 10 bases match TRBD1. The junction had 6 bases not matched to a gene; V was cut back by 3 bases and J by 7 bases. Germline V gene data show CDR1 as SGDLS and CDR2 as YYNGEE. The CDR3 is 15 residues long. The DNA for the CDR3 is TGTGCCAGCAGCGCTACCGGGACAGGGGTTGAAAAACTGTTTTTT. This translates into CASSATGTGVEKLFF.

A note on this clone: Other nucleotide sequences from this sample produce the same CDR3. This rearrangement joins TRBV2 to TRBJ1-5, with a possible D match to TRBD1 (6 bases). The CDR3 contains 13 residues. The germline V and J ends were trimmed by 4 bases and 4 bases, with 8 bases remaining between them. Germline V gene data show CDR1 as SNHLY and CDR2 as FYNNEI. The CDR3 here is CASSGTANQPQHF. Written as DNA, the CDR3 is TGTGCCAGCAGTGGGACAGCTAATCAGCCCCAGCATTTT. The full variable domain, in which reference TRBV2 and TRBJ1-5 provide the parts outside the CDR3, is EPEVTQTPSHQVTQMGQEVILRCVPISNHLYFYWYRQILGQKVEFLVSFYNNEISEKSEIFDDQFSVERPDGSNFTLKIRSTKLEDSAMYFCASSGTANQPQHFGDGTRLSIL.

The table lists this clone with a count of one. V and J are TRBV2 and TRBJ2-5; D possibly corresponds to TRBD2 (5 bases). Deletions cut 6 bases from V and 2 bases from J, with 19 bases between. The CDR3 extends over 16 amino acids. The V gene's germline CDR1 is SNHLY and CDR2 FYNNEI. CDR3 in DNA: TGTGCCAGCAGCCGACCCCCTACTAGGATACAAGAGACCCAGTACTTC. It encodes CASSRPPTRIQETQYF. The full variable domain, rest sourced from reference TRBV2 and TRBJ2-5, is EPEVTQTPSHQVTQMGQEVILRCVPISNHLYFYWYRQILGQKVEFLVSFYNNEISEKSEIFDDQFSVERPDGSNFTLKIRSTKLEDSAMYFCASSRPPTRIQETQYFGPGTRLLVL.

The CDR3 DNA reads TGTGCCATCAGTGAACCGCGGAACCGGGGGCAAAATGAGCAGTTCTTC. This gives the protein CAISEPRNRGQNEQFF. The rearrangement joins TRBV10-3 to TRBJ2-1; D possibly matches TRBD1 or TRBD2 (6 bases each). This CDR3 comprises 16 residues. Germline CDR1 is ENHRY and CDR2 is SYGVKD. Trimming removed 3 bases at V and 7 bases at J, with 19 bases between.

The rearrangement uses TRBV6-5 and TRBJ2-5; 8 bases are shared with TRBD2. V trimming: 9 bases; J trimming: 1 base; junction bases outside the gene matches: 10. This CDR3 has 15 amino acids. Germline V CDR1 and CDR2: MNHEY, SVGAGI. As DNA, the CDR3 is TGTGCCAGTAAACCTCTAGCGGGTATCCAAGAGACCCAGTACTTC. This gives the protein CASKPLAGIQETQYF.

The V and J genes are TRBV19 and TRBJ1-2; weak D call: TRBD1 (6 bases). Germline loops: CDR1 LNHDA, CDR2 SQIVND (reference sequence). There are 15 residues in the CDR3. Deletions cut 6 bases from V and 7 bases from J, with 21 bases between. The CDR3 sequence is CASREWGASRRGYTF. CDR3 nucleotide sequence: TGTGCCAGTAGAGAATGGGGGGCCTCCCGCCGTGGCTACACCTTC.

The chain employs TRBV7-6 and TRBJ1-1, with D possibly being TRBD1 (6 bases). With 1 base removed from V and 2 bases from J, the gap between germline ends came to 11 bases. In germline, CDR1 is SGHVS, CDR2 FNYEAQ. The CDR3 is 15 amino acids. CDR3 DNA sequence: TGTGCCAGCAGCTTAGGGACAGCTCAAAACACTGAAGCTTTCTTT. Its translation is CASSLGTAQNTEAFF.